The 21 T cell receptor beta chains presented below share a single source sample, sequenced in a study of T cell repertoires in cytomegalovirus infection. TCRdb re-called the reads with MiXCR, one entry per CDR3 protein. The sample includes around 740,000 distinct CDR3 sequences, approximately 34% seen only once; the top ten take under 3.5%. The sample taken for sequencing was PBMCs. The receptors were sampled from a human donor in good health (CMV status not recorded). Some clones in this sample may be carry-over from other donors' samples.

The table lists this clonotype with a few counts. This chain joins TRBV4-2 and TRBJ2-7, with D uncertain. From germline, CDR1 is LGHNA and CDR2 YNFKEQ. V was clipped by 0 bases and J by 3 bases, with 12 bases between them. There are 15 residues in the CDR3. This CDR3 is CASSQDISNNYEQYF. The CDR3 nucleotides read TGTGCCAGCAGCCAAGATATAAGCAACAACTACGAGCAGTACTTC.

Note on this clonotype: This CDR3 fails to terminate in the conserved phenylalanine or tryptophan, so it likely reflects a read error. The DNA is omitted, as the CDR3 cannot be located on it reliably, and the CDR3 follows TCRdb's listing. The CDR3 spells CASSISGTGVHYGYTL. The chain carries TRBV19 and TRBJ1-2; the table names TRBD1, a call not compared with the DNA. The germline V gene has CDR1 LNHDA and CDR2 SQIVND (reference sequence). The CDR3 numbers 16 amino acids, ends counted.

The CDR3 reads CASSPRDRVEGEQFF. DNA for the CDR3: TGCGCCAGCAGCCCCCGGGACAGGGTAGAGGGTGAGCAGTTCTTC. The chain joins TRBV4-1 to TRBJ2-1, with TRBD1 matching 9 bases. CDR3 length: 15 amino acids. The V gene's germline CDR1 is MGHRA and CDR2 YSYEKL. Losses at the gene ends were 4 bases for V and 9 bases for J; bases not matched to a gene: 10.

The chain links TRBV6-5 to TRBJ2-7; no clear D gene. V lost 4 bases and J lost 2, with 9 bases in between. CDR3 length equals 13 residues. Germline V CDR1 and CDR2: MNHEY, SVGAGI. The CDR3 nucleotides are TGTGCCAGCAGTTCGACTGCTACCTACGAGCAGTACTTC. Its translation: CASSSTATYEQYF.

In this sample, this clonotype turned up a few times. This chain joins TRBV11-2 and TRBJ2-1, with 7 positions matching TRBD1. Unmatched junction bases numbered 10, after V lost 5 bases and J lost 6 bases. The CDR3 length is 15 residues. CDR1 is SGHAT, CDR2 FQNNGV, per germline. The CDR3 protein is CASSPDLDRANEQFF. The CDR3 DNA follows: TGTGCCAGCAGCCCAGACCTTGACAGGGCCAATGAGCAGTTCTTC.

The sample holds a few counts of this clonotype. The V and J genes are TRBV19 and TRBJ2-5; tentative D call: TRBD2 (6 bases). V was clipped by 3 bases and J by 0 bases, with 17 bases between them. The CDR3 covers 17 residues. The germline gives CDR1 LNHDA, CDR2 SQIVND (reference sequence). The CDR3 sequence: CASSIRGPGGDQETQYF. CDR3 bases: TGTGCCAGTAGTATCCGAGGGCCCGGCGGGGACCAAGAGACCCAGTACTTC. Looking up the rest from reference TRBV19 and TRBJ2-5 gives the full variable domain: DGGITQSPKYLFRKEGQNVTLSCEQNLNHDAMYWYRQDPGQGLRLIYYSQIVNDFQKGDIAEGYSVSREKKESFPLTVTSAQKNPTAFYLCASSIRGPGGDQETQYFGPGTRLLVL.

This clonotype was seen a few times. J is TRBJ2-1 and V is TRBV6-2 or TRBV6-3; no definite D call. The CDR3 is 18 amino acids. V gave up 0 bases and J gave up 0 bases, with 15 bases separating them. Germline V CDR1 and CDR2: MNHEY, SVGEGT. This CDR3 reads CASSYSIGSPRSYNEQFF. The CDR3 nucleotides read TGTGCCAGCAGTTACTCGATAGGAAGCCCGCGCTCCTACAATGAGCAGTTCTTC.

This sequence joins TRBV19 and TRBJ2-3; 9 bases are a match to TRBD2. There are 13 residues in the CDR3. The J segment lost 6 bases and the V segment lost 10 bases, leaving 8 bases of the junction unmatched. Germline V gives CDR1 LNHDA, CDR2 SQIVND (reference sequence). In DNA form, the CDR3 reads TGTGCCACCCGTCTAGCGGGAATCGATACGCAGTATTTT. It translates to CATRLAGIDTQYF.

This clonotype was seen more than once but under ten times. The chain couples TRBV7-9 to TRBJ2-1; no firm D call. Germline values: CDR1 SEHNR, CDR2 FQNEAQ (reference sequence). V lost 5 bases to trimming and J lost 10 bases, with 9 bases between them. The CDR3 runs to 11 residues. This CDR3 is CASSLPGEQFF. The CDR3 DNA follows: TGTGCCAGCAGCCTCCCAGGCGAGCAGTTCTTC.

The J gene is TRBJ2-7, the V gene TRBV15, with 7 positions matching TRBD1. This CDR3 spans 14 amino acids. V lost 1 base, J lost 6 bases, and 6 bases stayed unmatched. From germline, CDR1 is LNHNV and CDR2 YYDKDF (reference sequence). The CDR3 sequence: CATSRGQGKGEQYF. The DNA for the CDR3 is TGTGCCACCAGCAGAGGACAGGGAAAGGGCGAGCAGTACTTC.

This clonotype was counted between two and nine times. The chain links TRBV9 to TRBJ2-1, with 10 bases matching TRBD2. The CDR3 is 16 amino acids. Germline trimming cut 4 bases from V and 3 bases from J; bases unmatched to any gene: 7. CDR1 and CDR2 from the germline V gene are SGDLS and YYNGEE. The CDR3 nucleotides read TGTGCCAGCAGCCTAGAGGCTAGCGGGGGCTACAATGAGCAGTTCTTC. This translates into CASSLEASGGYNEQFF.

Points on this clonotype: At one end the junction does not follow the germline gene, possibly because of a read error. CDR3 sequence (DNA): TGTGCCAGCAGCTTAGATCCCACAGGGGGAGAAAACACCCTATATTTC. Residues: CASSLDPTGGENTLYF. The chain links TRBV7-2 to TRBJ1-3, with 8 positions matching TRBD1. The CDR3 runs to 16 residues. Germline V gives CDR1 SGHTA, CDR2 FQGNSA.

In this sample, this clonotype turned up a few times. The V and J genes are TRBV12-3 or TRBV12-4 and TRBJ1-5; a possible D gene is TRBD1 (6 bases). CDR3 length: 15 residues. Trimming took 6 bases from V and 5 from J, leaving 17 bases between them. The CDR3 spells CASSIQGYGDQPQHF. The CDR3 coding sequence is TGTGCCAGCAGCATCCAGGGGTATGGGGATCAGCCCCAGCATTTT.

The J gene is TRBJ2-7, the V gene TRBV24-1; D may be TRBD2 (6 bases). Trimming removed 2 bases at V and 6 bases at J, with 22 bases between. The CDR3 has 17 amino acids. The germline gives CDR1 KGHDR, CDR2 SFDVKD. The CDR3 here is CATSDWGTDGSLGEQYF. The DNA of the CDR3 is TGTGCCACCAGTGATTGGGGTACGGACGGGAGCCTCGGCGAGCAGTACTTC.

The chain's CDR3 is CAISDAEGVETQYF. As DNA, the CDR3 is TGTGCCATCAGTGACGCCGAAGGGGTGGAGACCCAGTACTTC. V is TRBV10-3 and J is TRBJ2-5, with D possibly matching TRBD1 (5 bases). The CDR3 covers 14 residues. The germline gives CDR1 ENHRY, CDR2 SYGVKD. The germline V and J ends were trimmed by 3 bases and 5 bases, with 13 bases remaining between them.

This clonotype appeared many times. This sequence joins TRBV11-2 and TRBJ2-7; 7 positions match TRBD1. Germline V lookup: CDR1 SGHAT, CDR2 FQNNGV. The CDR3 has 14 residues. Trimming cost V 1 base and J 1 base; bases outside gene matches: 1. The CDR3 is CASSLVGQSYEQYF. The CDR3, as DNA: TGTGCCAGCAGCTTAGTGGGACAGTCCTACGAGCAGTACTTC.

This clonotype was seen repeatedly, ten times or more. V is TRBV11-2 and J is TRBJ2-3; TRBD1 is a possible D gene (5 bases). V was cut by 1 base and J by 6 bases, with 20 bases left in between. CDR3 length equals 17 residues. The germline CDR1 and CDR2 sequences are SGHAT and FQNNGV. CDR3 in DNA: TGTGCCAGCAGCTTAGCTCGGGCAGGGCGACTTGCGGATACGCAGTATTTT. The encoded protein is CASSLARAGRLADTQYF.

The rearrangement links TRBV9 to TRBJ2-5, with 10 bases matching TRBD1. This CDR3 spans 17 amino acids. V lost 2 bases, J lost 2 bases, and 9 bases stayed unmatched. CDR1 is SGDLS, CDR2 YYNGEE, per germline. The DNA for the CDR3 is TGTGCCAGCAGCGTTACCCCCGGGACAGGGGAACAAGAGACCCAGTACTTC. Its translation: CASSVTPGTGEQETQYF.

This clonotype was detected ten times or more. V gene TRBV6-1 combines with J gene TRBJ1-2, with 8 bases aligning to TRBD1. The CDR3 contains 14 residues. V dropped 6 bases and J dropped 0; count of bases not matched to a gene: 3. The germline CDR1 and CDR2 sequences are MNHNS and SASEGT. This CDR3 is CASRGQETNYGYTF. For the CDR3, the DNA is TGTGCCAGCAGGGGACAGGAAACTAACTATGGCTACACCTTC.

A few counts support this clonotype. V and J are TRBV7-8 and TRBJ2-7; 8 nucleotides match TRBD2. The V gene end was trimmed by 0 bases and the J gene end by 5 bases; junction bases not matched to a gene: 12. Germline V gives CDR1 SGHVS, CDR2 FQNEAQ. The CDR3 loop spans 17 amino acids. The CDR3: CASSLARVGLAVDEQYF. CDR3 DNA: TGTGCCAGCAGCTTAGCTAGAGTAGGACTAGCAGTCGACGAGCAGTACTTC.

This clonotype was found many times. The chain employs TRBV4-1 and TRBJ1-2; D call uncertain. In germline, CDR1 is MGHRA, CDR2 YSYEKL. The CDR3 contains 17 residues. Trimming left V 0 bases short and J 8 bases short, with 22 bases between. CDR3: CASSQDGFGLGSDGYTF. The CDR3 DNA sequence: TGCGCCAGCAGCCAAGATGGTTTCGGTTTAGGCTCCGACGGCTACACCTTC.